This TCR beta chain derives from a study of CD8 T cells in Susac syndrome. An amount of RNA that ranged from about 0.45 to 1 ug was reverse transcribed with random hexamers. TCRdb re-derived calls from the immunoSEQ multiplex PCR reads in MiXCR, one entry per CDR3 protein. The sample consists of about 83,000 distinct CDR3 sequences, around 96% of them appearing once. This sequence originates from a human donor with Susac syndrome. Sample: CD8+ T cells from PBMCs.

The CDR3 DNA reads TGTGCCAGCAGTTTAGGGTTCGGGACGAGTGAAAAACTGTTTTTT. It is translated as CASSLGFGTSEKLFF. The rearrangement uses TRBV27 and TRBJ1-4; a possible D gene is TRBD1 (5 bases). Germline CDR1 is MNHEY and CDR2 is SMNVEV (reference sequence). Deletions cut 2 bases from V and 7 bases from J, with 14 bases between. The CDR3 totals 15 residues.